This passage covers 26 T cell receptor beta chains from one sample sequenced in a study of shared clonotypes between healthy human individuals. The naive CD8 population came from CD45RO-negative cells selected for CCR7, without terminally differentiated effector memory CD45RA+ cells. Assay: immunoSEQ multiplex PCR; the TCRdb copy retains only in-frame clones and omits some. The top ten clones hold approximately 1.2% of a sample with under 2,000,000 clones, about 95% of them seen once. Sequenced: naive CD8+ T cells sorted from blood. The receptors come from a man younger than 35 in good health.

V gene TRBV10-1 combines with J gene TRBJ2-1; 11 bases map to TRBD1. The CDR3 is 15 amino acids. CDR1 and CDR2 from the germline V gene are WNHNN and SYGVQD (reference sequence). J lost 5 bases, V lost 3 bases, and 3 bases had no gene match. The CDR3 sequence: CASSEGDRGDNEQFF. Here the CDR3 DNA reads TGCGCCAGCAGTGAAGGGGACAGGGGGGACAATGAGCAGTTCTTC.

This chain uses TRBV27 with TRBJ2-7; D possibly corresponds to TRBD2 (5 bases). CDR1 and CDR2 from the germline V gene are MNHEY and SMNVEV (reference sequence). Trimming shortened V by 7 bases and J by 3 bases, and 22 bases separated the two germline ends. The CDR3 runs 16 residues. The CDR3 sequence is CASKSTALRGIYEQYF. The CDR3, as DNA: TGTGCCAGCAAAAGTACAGCACTAAGAGGGATCTACGAGCAGTACTTC.

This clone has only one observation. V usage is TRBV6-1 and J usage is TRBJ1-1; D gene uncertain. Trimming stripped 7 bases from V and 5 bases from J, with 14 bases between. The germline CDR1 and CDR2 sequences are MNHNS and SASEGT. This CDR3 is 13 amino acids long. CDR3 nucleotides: TGTGCCAGCATTCGAACGGACCGGACTGAAGCTTTCTTT. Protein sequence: CASIRTDRTEAFF.

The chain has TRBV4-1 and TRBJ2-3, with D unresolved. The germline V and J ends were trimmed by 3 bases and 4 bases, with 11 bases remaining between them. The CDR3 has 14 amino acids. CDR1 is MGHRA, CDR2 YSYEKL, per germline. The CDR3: CASSQLTGSDTQYF. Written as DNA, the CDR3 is TGCGCCAGCAGCCAGCTCACGGGTTCAGATACGCAGTATTTT.

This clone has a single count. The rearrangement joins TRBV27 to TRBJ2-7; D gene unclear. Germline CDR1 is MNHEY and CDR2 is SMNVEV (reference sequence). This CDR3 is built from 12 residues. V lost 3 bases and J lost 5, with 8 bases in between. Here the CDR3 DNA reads TGTGCCAGCAGTTTCGAAGGGAACGAGCAGTACTTC. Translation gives CASSFEGNEQYF.

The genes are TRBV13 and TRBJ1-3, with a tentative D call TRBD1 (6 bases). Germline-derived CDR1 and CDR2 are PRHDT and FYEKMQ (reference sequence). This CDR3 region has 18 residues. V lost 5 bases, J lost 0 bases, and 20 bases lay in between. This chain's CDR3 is CASSANLDRPYSGNTIYF. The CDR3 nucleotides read TGTGCCAGCAGCGCAAATCTAGACAGGCCGTACTCTGGAAACACCATATATTTT.

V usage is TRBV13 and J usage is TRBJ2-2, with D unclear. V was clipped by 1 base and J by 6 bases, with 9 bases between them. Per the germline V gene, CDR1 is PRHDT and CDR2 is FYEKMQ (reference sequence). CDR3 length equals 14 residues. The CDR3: CASSLVREAGELFF. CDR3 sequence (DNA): TGTGCCAGCAGCTTAGTTAGGGAAGCCGGGGAGCTGTTTTTT.

This chain's CDR3 is CASSLSPTGPHGNEQFF. As DNA, the CDR3 is TGTGCCAGCAGCTTAAGCCCCACCGGCCCTCATGGGAATGAGCAGTTCTTC. V is TRBV11-2 and J is TRBJ2-1; D gene unclear. Trimming removed 2 bases at V and 7 bases at J, with 21 bases between. The CDR3 is made up of 17 amino acids. Germline V gives CDR1 SGHAT, CDR2 FQNNGV.

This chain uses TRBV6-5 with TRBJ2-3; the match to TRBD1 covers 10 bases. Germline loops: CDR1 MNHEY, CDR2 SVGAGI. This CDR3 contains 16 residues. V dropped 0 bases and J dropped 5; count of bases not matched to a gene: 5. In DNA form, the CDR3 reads TGTGCCAGCAGTTACTCGACAGGGGGCAACGTAGATACGCAGTATTTT. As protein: CASSYSTGGNVDTQYF.

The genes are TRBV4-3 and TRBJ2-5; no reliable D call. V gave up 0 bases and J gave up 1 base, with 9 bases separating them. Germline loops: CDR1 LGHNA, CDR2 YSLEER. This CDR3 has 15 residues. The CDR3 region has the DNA TGCGCCAGCAGCCAAGATGATGCGCTCCAAGAGACCCAGTACTTC. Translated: CASSQDDALQETQYF.

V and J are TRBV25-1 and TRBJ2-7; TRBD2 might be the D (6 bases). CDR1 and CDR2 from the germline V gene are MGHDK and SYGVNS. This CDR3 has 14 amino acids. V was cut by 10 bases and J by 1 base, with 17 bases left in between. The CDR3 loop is CAISIRGDSYEQYF. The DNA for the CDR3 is TGTGCCATTTCGATTCGCGGGGATTCCTACGAGCAGTACTTC.

In DNA, the CDR3 is TGTGCCAGCAGTCCACCGGGCCCCAACGGGTACAATGAGCAGTTCTTC. It codes for CASSPPGPNGYNEQFF. This chain uses TRBV27 with TRBJ2-1; D gene unclear. V lost 5 bases and J lost 4, with 18 bases in between. The CDR3 runs 16 residues. Germline-derived CDR1 and CDR2 are MNHEY and SMNVEV (reference sequence).

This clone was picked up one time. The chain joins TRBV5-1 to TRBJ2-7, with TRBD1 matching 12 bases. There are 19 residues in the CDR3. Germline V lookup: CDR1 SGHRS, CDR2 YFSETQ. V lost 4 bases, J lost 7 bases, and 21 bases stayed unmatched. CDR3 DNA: TGCGCCAGCAGCCCGTTTTTATCGGGGACAGGGGGCGTCCCGGGAGAGCAGTACTTC. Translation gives CASSPFLSGTGGVPGEQYF.

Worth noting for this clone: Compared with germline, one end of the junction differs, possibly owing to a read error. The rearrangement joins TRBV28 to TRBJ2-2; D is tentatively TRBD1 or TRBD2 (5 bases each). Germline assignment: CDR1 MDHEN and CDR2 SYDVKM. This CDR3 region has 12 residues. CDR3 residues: CASARGTRELFF. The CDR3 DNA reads TGTGCCAGCGCGAGGGGCACCAGGGAGCTGTTTTTT. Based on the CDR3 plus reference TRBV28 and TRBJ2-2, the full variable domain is DVKVTQSSRYLVKRTGEKVFLECVQDMDHENMFWYRQDPGLGLRLIYFSYDVKMKEKGDIPEGYSVSREKKERFSLILESASTNQTSMYLCASARGTRELFFGEGSRLTVL.

CDR3 sequence: CASSSGTGASNEQFF. The CDR3 DNA reads TGTGCCAGCAGCTCCGGGACAGGGGCCTCCAATGAGCAGTTCTTC. J is TRBJ2-1 and V is TRBV13; 10 positions agree with TRBD1. J was trimmed by 6 bases and V by 4 bases; bases with no gene match: 6. CDR1 is PRHDT, CDR2 FYEKMQ, per germline (reference sequence). The CDR3 is made up of 15 amino acids.

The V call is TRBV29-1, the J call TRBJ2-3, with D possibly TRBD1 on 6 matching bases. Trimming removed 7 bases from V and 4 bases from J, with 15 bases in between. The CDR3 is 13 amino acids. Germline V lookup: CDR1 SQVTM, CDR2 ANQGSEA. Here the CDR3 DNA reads TGCAGCGGAACAGGGACGATAGCAGATACGCAGTATTTT. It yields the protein CSGTGTIADTQYF.

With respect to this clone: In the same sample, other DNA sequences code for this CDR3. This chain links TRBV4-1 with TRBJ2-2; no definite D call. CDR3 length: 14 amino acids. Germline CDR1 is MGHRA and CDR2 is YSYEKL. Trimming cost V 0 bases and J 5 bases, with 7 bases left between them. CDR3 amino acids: CASSQDPGTGELFF. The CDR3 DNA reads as TGCGCCAGCAGCCAAGATCCCGGGACCGGGGAGCTGTTTTTT.

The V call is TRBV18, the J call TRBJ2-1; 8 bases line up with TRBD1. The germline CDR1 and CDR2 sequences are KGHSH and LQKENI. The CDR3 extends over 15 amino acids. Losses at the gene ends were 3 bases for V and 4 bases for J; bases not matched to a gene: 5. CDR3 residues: CASSPRQGQYNEQFF. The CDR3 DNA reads TGTGCCAGCTCACCCCGACAGGGGCAGTACAATGAGCAGTTCTTC.

The CDR3 bases are TGTGCCAGCAGCTTCGGACTAGATGTAGAGACCCAGTACTTC. This gives the protein CASSFGLDVETQYF. V gene TRBV13 combines with J gene TRBJ2-5, with 7 bases that match TRBD2. The trim removed 3 bases at V and 4 bases at J, leaving 5 bases unmatched. Germline lookup yields CDR1 PRHDT and CDR2 FYEKMQ (reference sequence). This CDR3 contains 14 residues.

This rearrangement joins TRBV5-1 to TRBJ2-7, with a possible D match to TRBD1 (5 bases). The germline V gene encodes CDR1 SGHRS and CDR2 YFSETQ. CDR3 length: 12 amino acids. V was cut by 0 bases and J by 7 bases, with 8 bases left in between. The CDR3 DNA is TGCGCCAGCAGCTTGGAGGGGTGGGAGCAGTACTTC. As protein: CASSLEGWEQYF.

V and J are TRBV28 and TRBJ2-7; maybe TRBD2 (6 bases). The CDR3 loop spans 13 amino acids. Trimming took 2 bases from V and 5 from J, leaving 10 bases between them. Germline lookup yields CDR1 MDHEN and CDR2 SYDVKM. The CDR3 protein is CASSLKWGDEQYF. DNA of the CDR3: TGTGCCAGCAGTTTAAAGTGGGGGGACGAGCAGTACTTC.

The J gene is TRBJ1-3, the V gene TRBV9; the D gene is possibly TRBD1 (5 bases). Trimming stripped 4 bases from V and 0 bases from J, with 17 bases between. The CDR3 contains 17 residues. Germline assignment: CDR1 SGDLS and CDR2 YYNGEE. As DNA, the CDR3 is TGTGCCAGCAGCCTGCCCCGGGACGGATTCTCTGGAAACACCATATATTTT. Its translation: CASSLPRDGFSGNTIYF.

In DNA, the CDR3 is TGCGCCAGCAGCCTCCAAACGGGTTCTCGGGAGCAGTACTTC. Translation: CASSLQTGSREQYF. The V gene is TRBV4-1, the J gene TRBJ2-7; D ambiguous. CDR3 size: 14 residues. Germline assignment: CDR1 MGHRA and CDR2 YSYEKL. V was clipped by 4 bases and J by 7 bases, with 17 bases between them.

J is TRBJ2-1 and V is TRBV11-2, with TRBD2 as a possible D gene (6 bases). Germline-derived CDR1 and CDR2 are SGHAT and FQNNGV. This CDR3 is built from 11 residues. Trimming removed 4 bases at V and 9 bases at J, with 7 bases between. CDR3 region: CASSSGGEQFF. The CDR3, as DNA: TGTGCCAGCAGCTCCGGGGGTGAGCAGTTCTTC.

CDR3 sequence: CASSLGDNNEQFF. The CDR3 bases are TGTGCCAGCAGCTTGGGGGACAACAATGAGCAGTTCTTC. The J gene is TRBJ2-1, the V gene TRBV5-6, with D possibly matching TRBD1 (6 bases). Between the trimmed V and J ends, which lost 0 bases and 5 bases, there was a span of 6 bases. CDR1 is SGHDT, CDR2 YYEEEE, per germline. The CDR3 loop spans 13 amino acids.

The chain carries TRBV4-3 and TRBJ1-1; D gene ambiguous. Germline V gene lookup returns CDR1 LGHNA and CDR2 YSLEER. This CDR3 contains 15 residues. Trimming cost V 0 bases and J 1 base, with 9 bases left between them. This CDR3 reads CASSQDFGRNTEAFF. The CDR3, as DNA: TGCGCCAGCAGCCAAGATTTTGGCAGGAACACTGAAGCTTTCTTT.